The clone carrying this TCR beta chain was found many times. The sample comes from a study of Graves' ophthalmopathy and Graves' hyperthyroidism. V lost 0 bases and J lost 1, with 12 bases in between. Germline V gene data show CDR1 as LNHNV and CDR2 as YYDKDF (reference sequence). The CDR3 is made up of 16 amino acids. Beta-chain TCR CDR3 regions were amplified from RNA transcripts. HTBI primers primed a first-round RT-PCR, and a second-round multiplex PCR followed. TCRdb analysed the multiplex PCR reads with MiXCR anew, one entry per CDR3 protein. Counted here are roughly 610,000 distinct CDR3 sequences, about a fifth occurring once; the ten biggest clones make up more than 5.5%.

Sequencing used peripheral blood. This chain joins TRBV15 and TRBJ2-5; D perhaps matches TRBD2 (6 bases). The sequence came from a woman between 18 and 29 years old with stable Graves' hyperthyroidism. Some clones in this sample may be carry-over from other donors' samples. The DNA for the CDR3 is TGTGCCACCAGCAGAGATTTGGCGGGGACCCAAGAGACCCAGTACTTC. Protein product: CATSRDLAGTQETQYF.